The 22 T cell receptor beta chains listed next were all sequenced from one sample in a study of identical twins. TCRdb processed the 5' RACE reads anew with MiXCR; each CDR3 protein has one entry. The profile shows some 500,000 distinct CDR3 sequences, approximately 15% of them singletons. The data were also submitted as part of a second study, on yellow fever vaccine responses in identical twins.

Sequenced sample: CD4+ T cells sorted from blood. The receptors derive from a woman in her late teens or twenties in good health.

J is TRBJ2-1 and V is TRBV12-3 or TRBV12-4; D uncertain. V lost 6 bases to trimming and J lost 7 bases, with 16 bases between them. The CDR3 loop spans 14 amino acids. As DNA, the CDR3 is TGTGCCAGCAGACCATCCCGGGTTTGGAATGAGCAGTTCTTC. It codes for CASRPSRVWNEQFF.

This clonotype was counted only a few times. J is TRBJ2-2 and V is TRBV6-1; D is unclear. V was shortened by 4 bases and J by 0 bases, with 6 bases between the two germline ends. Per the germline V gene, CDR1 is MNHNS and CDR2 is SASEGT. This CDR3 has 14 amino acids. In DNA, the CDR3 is TGTGCCAGCAGTGCGCACACGAACACCGGGGAGCTGTTTTTT. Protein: CASSAHTNTGELFF.

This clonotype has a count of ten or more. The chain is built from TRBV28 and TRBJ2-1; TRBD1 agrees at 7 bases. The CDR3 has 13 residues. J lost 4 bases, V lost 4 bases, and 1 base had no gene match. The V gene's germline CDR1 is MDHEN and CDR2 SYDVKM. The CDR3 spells CASSSTGYNEQFF. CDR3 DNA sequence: TGTGCCAGCAGTTCGACAGGGTACAATGAGCAGTTCTTC.

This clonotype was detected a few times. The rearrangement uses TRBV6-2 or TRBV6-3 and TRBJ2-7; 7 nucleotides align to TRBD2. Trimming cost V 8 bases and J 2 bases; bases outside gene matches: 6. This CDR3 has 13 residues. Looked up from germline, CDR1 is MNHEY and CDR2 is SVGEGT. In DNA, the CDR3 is TGTGCCAGCCTGAATGGGGGGGCCTACGAGCAGTACTTC. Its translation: CASLNGGAYEQYF.

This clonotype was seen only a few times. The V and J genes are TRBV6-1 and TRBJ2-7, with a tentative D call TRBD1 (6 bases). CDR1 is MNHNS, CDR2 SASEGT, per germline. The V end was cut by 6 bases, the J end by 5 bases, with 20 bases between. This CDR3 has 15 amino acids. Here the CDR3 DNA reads TGTGCCAGCAGGAGGCGGTTTGGGGGCTTAGACGAGCAGTACTTC. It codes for CASRRRFGGLDEQYF.

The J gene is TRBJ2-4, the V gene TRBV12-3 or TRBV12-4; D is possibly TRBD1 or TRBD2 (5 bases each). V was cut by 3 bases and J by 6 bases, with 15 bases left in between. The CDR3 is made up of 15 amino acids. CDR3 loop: CASSFGDLKGNIQYF. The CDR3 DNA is TGTGCCAGCAGTTTCGGGGACCTTAAGGGAAACATTCAGTACTTC.

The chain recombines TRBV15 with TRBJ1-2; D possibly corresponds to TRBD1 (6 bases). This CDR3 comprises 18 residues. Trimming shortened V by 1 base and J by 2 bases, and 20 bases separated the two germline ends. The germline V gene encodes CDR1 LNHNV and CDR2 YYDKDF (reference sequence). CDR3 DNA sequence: TGTGCCACCAGCAGAGGGCATGGAAACAGGGTGGTGAACTATGGCTACACCTTC. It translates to CATSRGHGNRVVNYGYTF.

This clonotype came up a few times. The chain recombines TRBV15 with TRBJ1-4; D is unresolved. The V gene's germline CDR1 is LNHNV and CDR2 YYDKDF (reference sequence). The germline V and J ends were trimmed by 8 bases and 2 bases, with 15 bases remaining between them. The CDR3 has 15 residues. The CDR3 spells CATGATRATNEKLFF. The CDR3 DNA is TGTGCCACCGGTGCAACGAGGGCTACTAATGAAAAACTGTTTTTT.

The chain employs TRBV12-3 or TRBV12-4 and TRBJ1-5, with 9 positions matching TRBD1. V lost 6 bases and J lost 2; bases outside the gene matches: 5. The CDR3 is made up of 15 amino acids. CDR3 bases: TGTGCCAGCAGGTCTACAGGGGGCGGCAATCAGCCCCAGCATTTT. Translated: CASRSTGGGNQPQHF.

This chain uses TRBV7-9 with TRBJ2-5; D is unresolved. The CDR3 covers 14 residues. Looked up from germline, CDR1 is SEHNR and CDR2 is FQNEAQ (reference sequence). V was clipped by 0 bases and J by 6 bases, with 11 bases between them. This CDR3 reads CASSLADGLQTQYF. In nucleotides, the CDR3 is TGTGCCAGCAGCTTAGCGGACGGTCTCCAGACCCAGTACTTC.

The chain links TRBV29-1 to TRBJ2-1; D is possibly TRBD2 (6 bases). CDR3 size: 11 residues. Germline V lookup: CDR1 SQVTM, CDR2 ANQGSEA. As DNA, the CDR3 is TGCAACTGCGGGACCTACAATGAGCAGTTCTTC. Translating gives CNCGTYNEQFF.

The CDR3 here is CATGPGTGYEQYF. The CDR3 DNA reads TGTGCCACCGGTCCCGGGACAGGGTACGAGCAGTACTTC. V gene TRBV24-1 combines with J gene TRBJ2-7, with 9 nucleotides matching TRBD1. The J segment lost 4 bases and the V segment lost 9 bases, leaving 6 bases of the junction unmatched. The germline CDR1 and CDR2 sequences are KGHDR and SFDVKD. The CDR3 has 13 residues.

This CDR3 is CASSLGGGTETQYF. CDR3 bases: TGTGCCAGCAGCTTGGGGGGAGGGACAGAGACCCAGTACTTC. The gene calls are TRBV5-5 and TRBJ2-5, with 7 bases lining up with TRBD2. V gave up 0 bases and J gave up 4 bases; unmatched junction bases: 3. This CDR3 spans 14 amino acids. Germline V gene sequence: CDR1 SGHKS, CDR2 YYEKEE (reference sequence). Variable domain in full (rest from reference TRBV5-5 and TRBJ2-5): DAGVTQSPTHLIKTRGQQVTLRCSPISGHKSVSWYQQVLGQGPQFIFQYYEKEERGRGNFPDRFSARQFPNYSSELNVNALLLGDSALYLCASSLGGGTETQYFGPGTRLLVL.

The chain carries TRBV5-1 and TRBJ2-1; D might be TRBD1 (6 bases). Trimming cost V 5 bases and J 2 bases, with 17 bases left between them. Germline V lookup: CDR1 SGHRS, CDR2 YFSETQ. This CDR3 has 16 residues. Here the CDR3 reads CASRETPGTTYNEQFF. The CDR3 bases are TGCGCCAGCAGGGAGACCCCCGGGACAACCTACAATGAGCAGTTCTTC.

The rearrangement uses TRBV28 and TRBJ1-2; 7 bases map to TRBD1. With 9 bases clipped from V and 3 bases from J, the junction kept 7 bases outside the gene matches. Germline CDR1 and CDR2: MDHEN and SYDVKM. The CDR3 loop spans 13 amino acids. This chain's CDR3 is CASRTGTDYGYTF. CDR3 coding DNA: TGTGCCAGTAGAACCGGGACAGACTATGGCTACACCTTC.

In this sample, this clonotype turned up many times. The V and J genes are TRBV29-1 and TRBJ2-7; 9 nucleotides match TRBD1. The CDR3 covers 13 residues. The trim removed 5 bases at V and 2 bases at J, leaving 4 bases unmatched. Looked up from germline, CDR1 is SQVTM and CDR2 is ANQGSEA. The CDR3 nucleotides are TGCAGCGTTATGACAGGGGGAGCCTACGAGCAGTACTTC. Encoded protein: CSVMTGGAYEQYF.

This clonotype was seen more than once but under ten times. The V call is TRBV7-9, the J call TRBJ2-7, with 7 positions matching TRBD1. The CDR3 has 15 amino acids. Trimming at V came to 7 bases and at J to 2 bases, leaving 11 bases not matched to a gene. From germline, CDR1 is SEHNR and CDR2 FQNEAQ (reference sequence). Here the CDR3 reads CASTNGQVATYEQYF. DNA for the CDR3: TGTGCCAGCACCAACGGACAGGTCGCAACCTACGAGCAGTACTTC.

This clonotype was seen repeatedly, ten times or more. The chain's CDR3 is CASGWDRDQPQHF. DNA for the CDR3: TGTGCTAGTGGTTGGGACAGGGACCAGCCCCAGCATTTT. This chain uses TRBV12-5 with TRBJ1-5, with 9 nucleotides matching TRBD1. This CDR3 contains 13 residues. Germline V CDR1 and CDR2: LGHNT, FRNRAP. V gave up 4 bases and J gave up 7 bases; unmatched junction bases: 2.

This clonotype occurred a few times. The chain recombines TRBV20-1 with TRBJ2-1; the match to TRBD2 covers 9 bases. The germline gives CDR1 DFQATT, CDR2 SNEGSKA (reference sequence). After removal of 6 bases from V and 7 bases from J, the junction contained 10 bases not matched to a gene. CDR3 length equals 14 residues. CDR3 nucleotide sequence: TGCAGTGCAAGATCTCCGGGACTAGCAAATGAGCAGTTCTTC. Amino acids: CSARSPGLANEQFF.

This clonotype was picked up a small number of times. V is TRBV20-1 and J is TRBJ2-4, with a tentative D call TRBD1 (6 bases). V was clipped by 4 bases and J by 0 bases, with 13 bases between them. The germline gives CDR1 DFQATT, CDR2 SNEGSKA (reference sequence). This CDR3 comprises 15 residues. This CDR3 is CSATGQNLAKNIQYF. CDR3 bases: TGCAGTGCTACTGGACAGAATCTAGCCAAAAACATTCAGTACTTC.

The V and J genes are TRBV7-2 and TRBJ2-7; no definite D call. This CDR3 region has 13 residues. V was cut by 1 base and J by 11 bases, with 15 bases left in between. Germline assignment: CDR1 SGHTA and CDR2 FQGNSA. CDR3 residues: CASSLDGSQPKYF. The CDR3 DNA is TGTGCCAGCAGCTTAGATGGCTCACAGCCAAAGTACTTC. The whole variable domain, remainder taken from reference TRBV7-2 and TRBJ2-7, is GAGVSQSPSNKVTEKGKDVELRCDPISGHTALYWYRQSLGQGLEFLIYFQGNSAPDKSGLPSDRFSAERTGGSVSTLTIQRTQQEDSAVYLCASSLDGSQPKYFGPGTRLTVT.

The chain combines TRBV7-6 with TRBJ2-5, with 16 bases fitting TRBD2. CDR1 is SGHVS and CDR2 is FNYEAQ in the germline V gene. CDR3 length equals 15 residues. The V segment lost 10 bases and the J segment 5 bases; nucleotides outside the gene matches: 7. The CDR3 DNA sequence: TGTGCCACCGGGGGACTAGCGGGAGGGCGGGAGACCCAGTACTTC. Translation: CATGGLAGGRETQYF.